What follows are 27 T cell receptor beta chains derived from one specimen sequenced in a study of technical replicates of blood from a handful of donors. Some clones are missing from TCRdb's copy, which holds only in-frame ones; the method was immunoSEQ multiplex PCR. The table includes tens of thousands of clones, about nine tenths detected once. The specimen sequenced was T cells isolated from PBMCs. Receptors originate from a human donor in good health.

A few counts support this clone. The genes are TRBV2 and TRBJ1-1; D is uncertain. The CDR3 is 13 residues long. Trimming pared 6 bases from V and 0 bases from J, leaving 8 bases between. Germline V gene lookup returns CDR1 SNHLY and CDR2 FYNNEI. CDR3 loop: CASSGMLNTEAFF. In DNA form, the CDR3 reads TGTGCCAGCAGCGGGATGTTGAACACTGAAGCTTTCTTT.

V gene TRBV5-4 combines with J gene TRBJ2-1; 11 positions agree with TRBD1. Germline CDR1 and CDR2: SGHNT and YYREEE (reference sequence). Losses at the gene ends were 3 bases for V and 16 bases for J; bases not matched to a gene: 21. This CDR3 region has 17 residues. Written as DNA, the CDR3 is TGTGCCAGCAGCTACCCCCTGGGGACAGGGGGAAATGGGCCTTCTTTCTTC. This translates into CASSYPLGTGGNGPSFF.

V gene TRBV2 combines with J gene TRBJ2-7, with 9 bases fitting TRBD2. This CDR3 has 14 amino acids. CDR1 and CDR2 from the germline V gene are SNHLY and FYNNEI. Losses at the gene ends were 3 bases for V and 6 bases for J; bases not matched to a gene: 6. CDR3 nucleotides: TGTGCCAGCAGTGACCCTAGCGGGACTTTCGAGCAGTACTTC. Its translation: CASSDPSGTFEQYF.

The gene calls are TRBV5-6 and TRBJ2-7; D is perhaps TRBD2 (6 bases). This CDR3 contains 11 residues. CDR1 and CDR2 (germline): SGHDT, YYEEEE. V lost 5 bases to trimming and J lost 6 bases, with 9 bases between them. DNA of the CDR3: TGTGCCAGCAGGCTGGGGGGCGAGCAGTACTTC. It is translated as CASRLGGEQYF.

The chain combines TRBV7-3 with TRBJ1-1, with D possibly TRBD1 on 5 matching bases. The CDR3 has 13 residues. Germline-derived CDR1 and CDR2 are SGHTA and FQGTGA. V was pared by 2 bases and J by 5 bases, with 9 bases between. CDR3 nucleotide sequence: TGTGCCAGCAGCTTAGACAGACTGACTGAAGCTTTCTTT. It yields the protein CASSLDRLTEAFF.

The rearrangement joins TRBV6-5 to TRBJ2-3; D uncertain. Germline CDR1 and CDR2: MNHEY and SVGAGI. The CDR3 extends over 14 amino acids. V was clipped by 3 bases and J by 2 bases, with 9 bases between them. The CDR3 loop is CASSYETVTDTQYF. The CDR3, as DNA: TGTGCCAGCAGTTATGAAACAGTCACAGATACGCAGTATTTT.

This chain uses TRBV11-2 with TRBJ2-5, with TRBD1 matching over 7 bases. The CDR3 is 14 residues long. Germline values: CDR1 SGHAT, CDR2 FQNNGV. V trimming: 3 bases; J trimming: 9 bases; junction bases outside the gene matches: 10. Here the CDR3 DNA reads TGTGCCAGCAGCTTCGCCCCGGGACAGCTCTCCCAGTACTTC. Its protein product is CASSFAPGQLSQYF.

This clone was observed a few times. The chain is built from TRBV5-1 and TRBJ2-7, with D perhaps matching TRBD1 (5 bases). The V and J ends lost 5 bases and 2 bases respectively, with 11 bases between them. CDR3 length equals 13 residues. Germline V lookup: CDR1 SGHRS, CDR2 YFSETQ. The CDR3 is CASRTDGPYEQYF. For the CDR3, the DNA is TGCGCCAGCAGGACAGACGGGCCCTACGAGCAGTACTTC.

This rearrangement joins TRBV19 to TRBJ2-1; unclear D gene. This CDR3 is 14 amino acids long. In germline, CDR1 is LNHDA, CDR2 SQIVND (reference sequence). Trimming removed 4 bases at V and 2 bases at J, with 9 bases between. Here the CDR3 reads CASSRVPAYNEQFF. The CDR3 nucleotides are TGTGCCAGTAGTAGAGTGCCCGCCTACAATGAGCAGTTCTTC.

The rearrangement links TRBV18 to TRBJ1-1; possible D gene TRBD1, 6 bases. CDR1 and CDR2 (germline): KGHSH, LQKENI. V was clipped by 2 bases and J by 11 bases, with 21 bases between them. The CDR3 consists of 15 residues. In nucleotides, the CDR3 is TGTGCCAGCTCACCAGTGGCAGGGGAGAGTATAGAGGCTTTCTTT. Translating it yields CASSPVAGESIEAFF. The complete variable domain, with remaining parts taken from reference TRBV18 and TRBJ1-1, reads NAGVMQNPRHLVRRRGQEARLRCSPMKGHSHVYWYRQLPEEGLKFMVYLQKENIIDESGMPKERFSAEFPKEGPSILRIQQVVRGDSAAYFCASSPVAGESIEAFFGQGTRLTVV.

Here the CDR3 reads CASSNPGQVSNEQYF. The DNA for the CDR3 is TGTGCCAGTAGTAATCCGGGACAGGTTTCTAACGAGCAGTACTTC. This sequence joins TRBV19 and TRBJ2-7, with 8 bases matching TRBD1. V lost 4 bases to trimming and J lost 5 bases; unmatched junction nucleotides: 10. Germline-derived CDR1 and CDR2 are LNHDA and SQIVND (reference sequence). The CDR3 is 15 residues long.

The J gene is TRBJ1-1, the V gene TRBV18; perhaps TRBD1 as D (5 bases). The CDR3 totals 15 residues. V gave up 6 bases and J gave up 1 base, with 15 bases separating them. Germline CDR1 and CDR2: KGHSH and LQKENI. CDR3 in DNA: TGTGCCAGCTCGCGAGATACAGGCGCGAACACTGAAGCTTTCTTT. Translation gives CASSRDTGANTEAFF.

The chain recombines TRBV2 with TRBJ2-1; D not certain. Germline CDR1 reads SNHLY; CDR2 reads FYNNEI. V was shortened by 2 bases and J by 7 bases, with 6 bases between the two germline ends. The CDR3 sequence is 12 residues long. CDR3: CASSESPNEQFF. DNA for the CDR3: TGTGCCAGCAGTGAATCCCCGAATGAGCAGTTCTTC.

The rearrangement joins TRBV14 to TRBJ1-2; no firm D call. Trimming removed 4 bases from V and 5 bases from J, with 8 bases in between. The germline CDR1 and CDR2 sequences are SGHDN and FVKESK. This CDR3 spans 12 amino acids. CDR3 protein: CASSPWAYGYTF. The CDR3, as DNA: TGTGCCAGCAGCCCTTGGGCATATGGCTACACCTTC. Together with reference TRBV14 and TRBJ1-2, the CDR3 gives the full variable domain: EAGVTQFPSHSVIEKGQTVTLRCDPISGHDNLYWYRRVMGKEIKFLLHFVKESKQDESGMPNNRFLAERTGGTYSTLKVQPAELEDSGVYFCASSPWAYGYTFGSGTRLTVV.

V usage is TRBV12-5 and J usage is TRBJ2-1; 11 nucleotides match TRBD2. The junction had 10 bases not matched to a gene; V was cut back by 0 bases and J by 12 bases. The CDR3 covers 16 residues. Germline V gene lookup returns CDR1 LGHNT and CDR2 FRNRAP. CDR3 loop: CASGLVFGLAGSGQFF. Written as DNA, the CDR3 is TGTGCTAGTGGTTTGGTATTTGGACTAGCGGGTAGTGGGCAGTTCTTC. Supplemented by reference TRBV12-5 and TRBJ2-1, the full variable domain reads DARVTQTPRHKVTEMGQEVTMRCQPILGHNTVFWYRQTMMQGLELLAYFRNRAPLDDSGMPKDRFSAEMPDATLATLKIQPSEPRDSAVYFCASGLVFGLAGSGQFFGPGTRLTVL.

The chain is built from TRBV6-5 and TRBJ1-5; D call uncertain. CDR3 size: 12 residues. The V gene lost 2 bases and the J gene lost 6 bases, with 5 bases spanning the gap. The V gene's germline CDR1 is MNHEY and CDR2 SVGAGI. The CDR3 DNA sequence: TGTGCCAGCAGTTACGCGGGTCAGCCCCAGCATTTT. Residues: CASSYAGQPQHF.

The chain carries TRBV19 and TRBJ1-5, with a tentative D call TRBD1 (6 bases). The CDR3 runs 14 residues. Trimming shortened V by 4 bases and J by 5 bases, and 12 bases separated the two germline ends. Germline V gives CDR1 LNHDA, CDR2 SQIVND (reference sequence). CDR3 nucleotides: TGTGCCAGTAGTAGCGGGGGCCGTGATCAGCCCCAGCATTTT. Protein product: CASSSGGRDQPQHF.

V and J are TRBV29-1 and TRBJ2-1, with a weak D call TRBD2 (5 bases). Germline values: CDR1 SQVTM, CDR2 ANQGSEA. V dropped 1 base and J dropped 6 bases, with 10 bases sitting between them. This CDR3 is built from 13 residues. CDR3 nucleotides: TGCAGCGTTGAAGTTTGGACTGGCAATGAGCAGTTCTTC. It codes for CSVEVWTGNEQFF.

This rearrangement joins TRBV28 to TRBJ2-7; 7 nucleotides agree with TRBD2. Losses at the gene ends were 5 bases for V and 4 bases for J; bases not matched to a gene: 8. Germline V CDR1 and CDR2: MDHEN, SYDVKM. The CDR3 covers 14 residues. In DNA, the CDR3 is TGTGCCAGCAGTCCCGGGGGGAACTTGTACGAGCAGTACTTC. This encodes CASSPGGNLYEQYF.

The genes are TRBV19 and TRBJ1-1; D remains unclear. This CDR3 comprises 14 residues. Germline CDR1 LNHDA, CDR2 SQIVND (reference sequence). V dropped 4 bases and J dropped 5 bases, with 14 bases sitting between them. CDR3 DNA sequence: TGTGCCAGTAGTAAGTACAACCGGGGAACTGAAGCTTTCTTT. Protein sequence: CASSKYNRGTEAFF.

The V gene is TRBV15, the J gene TRBJ2-3; tentatively, D is TRBD2 (7 bases). The germline gives CDR1 LNHNV, CDR2 YYDKDF (reference sequence). V gave up 1 base and J gave up 1 base, with 15 bases separating them. This CDR3 contains 17 residues. The CDR3 sequence is CATSRARGAAGTDTQYF. The CDR3 coding sequence is TGTGCCACCAGCAGAGCCCGGGGGGCAGCGGGCACAGATACGCAGTATTTT.

This chain uses TRBV6-5 with TRBJ2-7, with TRBD2 matching 7 bases. The CDR3 runs 15 residues. CDR1 MNHEY and CDR2 SVGAGI come from the germline V gene. The V and J ends lost 5 bases and 4 bases, in that order; junction bases with no gene match: 11. CDR3 coding DNA: TGTGCCAGCAGTACCTACCAGCGGGGCAAGTACGAGCAGTACTTC. It encodes CASSTYQRGKYEQYF.

J is TRBJ2-7 and V is TRBV6-5; D is unresolved. V lost 0 bases to trimming and J lost 1 base, with 7 bases between them. CDR3 length: 14 amino acids. From germline, CDR1 is MNHEY and CDR2 SVGAGI. DNA for the CDR3: TGTGCCAGCAGTTACTCCCGTCTTTCCTACGAGCAGTACTTC. This codes for CASSYSRLSYEQYF.

V and J are TRBV7-2 and TRBJ2-7; D is possibly TRBD2 (5 bases). Germline-derived CDR1 and CDR2 are SGHTA and FQGNSA. CDR3 length: 14 residues. V was shortened by 5 bases and J by 4 bases, with 15 bases between the two germline ends. The CDR3 reads CASSKRYGLYEQYF. DNA for the CDR3: TGTGCCAGCAGCAAAAGGTACGGACTTTACGAGCAGTACTTC.

The genes are TRBV7-3 and TRBJ2-1, with D possibly being TRBD2 (6 bases). This CDR3 has 18 residues. The V and J ends lost 5 bases and 2 bases respectively, with 22 bases between them. Germline V gene lookup returns CDR1 SGHTA and CDR2 FQGTGA. Written as DNA, the CDR3 is TGTGCCAGCAGCAAGCCCTCGTCGTCTAGCGCCACCTACAATGAGCAGTTCTTC. The encoded protein is CASSKPSSSSATYNEQFF.

The V and J genes are TRBV28 and TRBJ1-3; 10 bases agree with TRBD1. Germline V gene data show CDR1 as MDHEN and CDR2 as SYDVKM. This CDR3 is 17 amino acids long. The junction had 11 bases not matched to a gene; V was cut back by 5 bases and J by 4 bases. The CDR3 region is CASSADRGFGLGNTIYF. The CDR3 DNA reads as TGTGCCAGCAGTGCGGACAGGGGGTTCGGTTTGGGAAACACCATATATTTT.

CDR3 in amino acids: CASSAFSETGFHYEQYF. As DNA, the CDR3 is TGTGCCAGCAGTGCATTTTCGGAGACAGGGTTTCACTACGAGCAGTACTTC. The genes are TRBV6-1 and TRBJ2-7, with 7 bases identical to TRBD1. Germline V gene sequence: CDR1 MNHNS, CDR2 SASEGT. The V gene end was trimmed by 4 bases and the J gene end by 3 bases; junction bases not matched to a gene: 15. CDR3 length: 17 residues.